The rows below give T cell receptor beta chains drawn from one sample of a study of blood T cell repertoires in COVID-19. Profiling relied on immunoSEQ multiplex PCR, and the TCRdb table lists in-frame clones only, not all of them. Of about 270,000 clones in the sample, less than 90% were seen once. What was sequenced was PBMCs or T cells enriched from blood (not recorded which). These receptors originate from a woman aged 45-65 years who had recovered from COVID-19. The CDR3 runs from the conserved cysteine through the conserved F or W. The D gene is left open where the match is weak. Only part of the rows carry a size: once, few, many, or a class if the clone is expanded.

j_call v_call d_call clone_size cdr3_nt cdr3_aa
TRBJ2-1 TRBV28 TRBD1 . TGTGCCAGCACCTCCTCCCCGGGACAGGGTAATGAGCAGTTCTTC CASTSSPGQGNEQFF
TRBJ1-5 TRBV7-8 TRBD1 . TGTGCCAGCAGCGAGCAGACAGGGGGTGGTCAGCCCCAGCATTTT CASSEQTGGGQPQHF
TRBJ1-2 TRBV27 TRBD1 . TGTGCCAGCAGTGTGGGACAGGGAGGGGACTATGGCTACACCTTC CASSVGQGGDYGYTF
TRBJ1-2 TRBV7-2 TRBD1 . TGTGCCAGCAGCTTAAGCGGACAGGTCTATGGCTACACCTTC CASSLSGQVYGYTF
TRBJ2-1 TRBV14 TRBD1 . TGTGCCAGCAGCCAAGAGTCTAGCTTTCGACAGGGGACTAATGAGCAGTTCTTC CASSQESSFRQGTNEQFF
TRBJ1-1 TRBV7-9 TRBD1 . TGTGCCAGCAGCTTGGTCCGGACAGGGGCTGCTGCTTTCTTT CASSLVRTGAAAFF
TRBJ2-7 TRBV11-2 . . TGTGCCAGCAGCTCCCCCCCGGCCGGGGAGCAGTACTTC CASSSPPAGEQYF
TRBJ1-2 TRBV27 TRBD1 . TGTGCCAGCAGTTCCCTCGGACAGGTCTATGGCTACACCTTC CASSSLGQVYGYTF
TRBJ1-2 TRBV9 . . TGTGCCAGCAGCGTAGGGCGGGGATACGGTGGCTACACCTTC CASSVGRGYGGYTF
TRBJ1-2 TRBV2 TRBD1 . TGTGCCAGCAGGCCAGGGGGGCGCGGCTACACCTTC CASRPGGRGYTF
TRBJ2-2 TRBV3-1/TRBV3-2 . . TGTGCCAGCAACAAGGGCGGGACGGTTAACACCGGGGAGCTGTTTTTT CASNKGGTVNTGELFF
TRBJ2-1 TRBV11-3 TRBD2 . TGTGCCAGCAGCACCCGGACTAGCGGGAGTAGAGAGCAGTTCTTC CASSTRTSGSREQFF
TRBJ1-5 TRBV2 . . TGTGCCAGCAGTGATAGGCGGACAAATCAGCCCCAGCATTTT CASSDRRTNQPQHF
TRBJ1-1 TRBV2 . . TGTGCCAGCACCGGACAAATGAACACTGAAGCTTTCTTT CASTGQMNTEAFF
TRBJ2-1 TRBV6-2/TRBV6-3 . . TGTGCCAGCAGTTATTTAGTCCCCCCGAACAATGAGCAGTTCTTC CASSYLVPPNNEQFF
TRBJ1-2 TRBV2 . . TGTGCCAGCAGTTTAGGGACTATCTATGGCTACACCTTC CASSLGTIYGYTF
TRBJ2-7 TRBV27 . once TGTGCCAGCAGTTTATCTGTTGTCAACACCTACGAGCAGTACTTC CASSLSVVNTYEQYF
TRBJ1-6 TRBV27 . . TGTGCCAGCAGTCCCCGGGGGTCTAATTCACCCCTCCACTTT CASSPRGSNSPLHF
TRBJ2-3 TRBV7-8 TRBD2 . TGTGCCAGCAGCTTATCACTAGCGGGAGCATCAGATACGCAGTATTTT CASSLSLAGASDTQYF
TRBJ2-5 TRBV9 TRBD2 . TGTGCCAGCAGCCTGTCCCCGGGGGGGGTCAGGACCCAAGAGACCCAGTACTTC CASSLSPGGVRTQETQYF
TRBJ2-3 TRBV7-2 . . TGTGCCAGCAGCGTCCGGGGCGGGACCGGCGGAGATACGCAGTATTTT CASSVRGGTGGDTQYF
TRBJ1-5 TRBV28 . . TGTGCCAGCAGAATCAGAGTGGGCAGGGTGGATCAGCCCCAGCATTTT CASRIRVGRVDQPQHF
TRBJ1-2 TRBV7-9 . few TGTGCCAGCACCCCTGGGGGCGTGAGTAACTATGGCTACACCTTC CASTPGGVSNYGYTF
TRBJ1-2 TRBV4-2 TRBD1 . TGTGCCAGCAGCCAAAGATCCGGGACAGGGTATTATGGCTACACCTTC CASSQRSGTGYYGYTF
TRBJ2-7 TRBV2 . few TGTGCCAGCAGTCCAGGACTCGAATACGAGCAGTACTTC CASSPGLEYEQYF
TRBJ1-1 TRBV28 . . TGTGCCAGCAGTTACCCCCTCGGGGACACTGAAGCTTTCTTT CASSYPLGDTEAFF
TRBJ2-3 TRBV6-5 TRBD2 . TGTGCCAGCAAGACTAGCGGGAGCACAGATACGCAGTATTTT CASKTSGSTDTQYF
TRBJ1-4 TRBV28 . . TGTGCCAGCAGAGAGGGTGGAGCCCTTAATGAAAAACTGTTTTTT CASREGGALNEKLFF
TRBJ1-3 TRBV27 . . TGTGCCAGCAGTCTCACTCCGAGGGGGAACACCATATATTTT CASSLTPRGNTIYF
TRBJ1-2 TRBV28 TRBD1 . TGTGCCAGCAGCCTAACTACGGGACCGGGACAGGGGAACTATGGCTACACCTTC CASSLTTGPGQGNYGYTF
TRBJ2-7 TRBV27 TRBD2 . TGTGCCAGCTGTACTAGCGGGCTTTCGACCTACGAGCAGTACTTC CASCTSGLSTYEQYF
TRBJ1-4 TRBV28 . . TGTGCCAGCAGTTTAGGGGGGTCAACTAATGAAAAACTGTTTTTT CASSLGGSTNEKLFF
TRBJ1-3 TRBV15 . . TGTGCCACCAGCAGAGACAGCTCTGGAAACACCATATATTTT CATSRDSSGNTIYF
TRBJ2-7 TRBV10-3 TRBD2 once TGTGCCATCAGTAGTCCGACTAGCGGGGCCTCATCGTACTTC CAISSPTSGASSYF
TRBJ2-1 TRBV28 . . TGTGCCAGCACCCCAAGTCGGGGGAGAGCCGGAGGGAATGAGCAGTTCTTC CASTPSRGRAGGNEQFF
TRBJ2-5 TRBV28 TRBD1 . TGTGCCAGTAAACAGGGGGGTGAAGAGACCCAGTACTTC CASKQGGEETQYF
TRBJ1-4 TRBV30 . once TGTGCCTGGAGTGTGGAGGAAAAACTGTTTTTT CAWSVEEKLFF
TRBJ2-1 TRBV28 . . TGTGCCAGCACCATTCCCGGGAAGGACGATGAGCAGTTCTTC CASTIPGKDDEQFF
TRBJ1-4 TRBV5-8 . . TGTGCCAGCAGCTTTGTGGCTACTAATGAAAAACTGTTTTTT CASSFVATNEKLFF
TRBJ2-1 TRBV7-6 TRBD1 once TGTGCCAGCAGCCCACATTGGGGCCCAGGGGGCAATGAGCAGTTCTTC CASSPHWGPGGNEQFF
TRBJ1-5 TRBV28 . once TGTGCCAGCAGTTTGCCCGGGATGGGCAATCAGCCCCAGCATTTT CASSLPGMGNQPQHF
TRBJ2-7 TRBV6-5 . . TGTGCCAGCAGTTACTACAGGAGCTCCTACGAGCAGTACTTC CASSYYRSSYEQYF
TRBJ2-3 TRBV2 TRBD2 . TGTGCCAGCAGGGCCAGCGGGGCCGATACGCAGTATTTT CASRASGADTQYF
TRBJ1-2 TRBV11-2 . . TGTGCCAGCAGCCCCCAAGGGGCCGTCTATGGCTACACCTTC CASSPQGAVYGYTF
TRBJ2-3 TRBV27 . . TGTGCCAGCAGTTCCAACACAGATACGCAGTATTTT CASSSNTDTQYF
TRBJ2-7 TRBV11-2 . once TGTGCCAGCAGCCAGTATGGCGAGCAGTACTTC CASSQYGEQYF